These T cell receptor beta chains were read from a single sample in a study of shared clonotypes between healthy human individuals. Data came from immunoSEQ multiplex PCR; TCRdb stores just in-frame clones and leaves some out. Here the sample spans about 2.4 million clones, roughly 93% being singletons. Specimen: naive CD4+ T cells from PBMCs. The receptors stem from a young man in good health. Some clones in this sample may be carry-over from other donors' samples. Each CDR3 is given with its conserved first and last residue. Each record gives: clone size, J gene, D gene, V gene, CDR3 DNA, CDR3 protein. A D gene is named only where the DNA matches it firmly. Clone size is not always given. Where it is, it says once, few, many or a class for expanded clones.

size: .; J: TRBJ2-7; D: .; V: TRBV18; DNA: TGTGCCAGCTCACCAGGACGGATTACCTACGAGCAGTACTTC; CDR3: CASSPGRITYEQYF
size: .; J: TRBJ1-1; D: TRBD1; V: TRBV5-1; DNA: TGCGCCAGCAGGACAGGGGTATACACTGAAGCTTTCTTT; CDR3: CASRTGVYTEAFF
size: few; J: TRBJ1-2; D: TRBD1; V: TRBV5-4; DNA: TGTGCCAGCAGCTCACCCGGGACAGGGAACTATGGCTACACCTTC; CDR3: CASSSPGTGNYGYTF
size: .; J: TRBJ2-1; D: TRBD2; V: TRBV7-3; DNA: TGTGCCAGCAGCCCCCTTACGACTAGCGGGAGATCGAGGGAGCAGTTCTTC; CDR3: CASSPLTTSGRSREQFF
size: .; J: TRBJ2-7; D: .; V: TRBV7-3; DNA: TGTGCCAGCAGTGCCGGCCGGGAGCAGTACTTC; CDR3: CASSAGREQYF
size: .; J: TRBJ2-1; D: TRBD2; V: TRBV15; DNA: TGTGCCACCAGCCTCGAACTAGCGGACAATGAGCAGTTCTTC; CDR3: CATSLELADNEQFF
size: .; J: TRBJ2-2; D: TRBD2; V: TRBV29-1; DNA: TGCAGCGCTTTTAGCGGGAGTAAGTCCGGGGAGCTGTTTTTT; CDR3: CSAFSGSKSGELFF
size: .; J: TRBJ2-7; D: .; V: TRBV7-9; DNA: TGTGCCAGCAGCGCCACCTACGAGCAGTACTTC; CDR3: CASSATYEQYF
size: .; J: TRBJ1-1; D: TRBD1; V: TRBV15; DNA: TGTGCCACCAGCAGAGGGATGGTGAAGGGGGCGCCTGCGGAAGCTTTCTTT; CDR3: CATSRGMVKGAPAEAFF
size: .; J: TRBJ2-1; D: .; V: TRBV29-1; DNA: TGCAGCAGTGGCCACAATGAGCAGTTCTTC; CDR3: CSSGHNEQFF
size: .; J: TRBJ2-1; D: TRBD2; V: TRBV4-3; DNA: TGCGCCAGCAGCCAATTAGTGGGAGGCGGGGGGAATGAGCAGTTCTTC; CDR3: CASSQLVGGGGNEQFF
size: .; J: TRBJ1-2; D: .; V: TRBV28; DNA: TGTGCCAGCAACTCCTTTACAGGCACCTATGGCTACACCTTC; CDR3: CASNSFTGTYGYTF
size: .; J: TRBJ2-2; D: .; V: TRBV4-1; DNA: TGCGCCAGCAGCCAAGATTATCTCGTTCTGGGATGGACCGGGGAGCTGTTTTTT; CDR3: CASSQDYLVLGWTGELFF
size: .; J: TRBJ2-1; D: .; V: TRBV5-4; DNA: TGTGCCAGCAGCGCCGCGGACTACAACCGCGACGAGCAGTTCTTC; CDR3: CASSAADYNRDEQFF
size: .; J: TRBJ1-2; D: TRBD1; V: TRBV6-6; DNA: TGTGCCAGCAGTGGGACAGGGGGCTTCTATGGCTACACCTTC; CDR3: CASSGTGGFYGYTF
size: .; J: TRBJ1-4; D: TRBD1; V: TRBV28; DNA: TGTGCCAGCACCCCCGCCAGGGGGGTTGAAAAACTGTTTTTT; CDR3: CASTPARGVEKLFF
size: .; J: TRBJ1-1; D: .; V: TRBV4-3; DNA: TGCGCCAGCAGCCAAGACTGGGGGGGGCGCGGCACTGAAGCTTTCTTT; CDR3: CASSQDWGGRGTEAFF
size: .; J: TRBJ1-2; D: .; V: TRBV6-5; DNA: TGTGCCAGCAGTTTAGGACAGTACTATGGCTACACCTTC; CDR3: CASSLGQYYGYTF
size: .; J: TRBJ2-7; D: .; V: TRBV6-1; DNA: TGTGCCAGCAGTGGGGACAACTACGAGCAGTACTTC; CDR3: CASSGDNYEQYF
size: .; J: TRBJ1-2; D: TRBD1; V: TRBV6-5; DNA: TGTGCCAGCAGTTACTCGACAGGGGTGGGCTACACCTTC; CDR3: CASSYSTGVGYTF
size: .; J: TRBJ2-2; D: TRBD1; V: TRBV5-1; DNA: TGCGCCAGCAGCTTGCCCCGGACAGGGAACACCGGGGAGCTGTTTTTT; CDR3: CASSLPRTGNTGELFF
size: .; J: TRBJ2-3; D: .; V: TRBV5-1; DNA: TGCGCTACGAACGGGCAGGGACGCGATACGCAGTATTTT; CDR3: CATNGQGRDTQYF
size: .; J: TRBJ1-1; D: TRBD1; V: TRBV18; DNA: TGTGCCAGCTCACCCCTCGCGGTACAGGGGGCAGGGGGGACTGAAGCTTTCTTT; CDR3: CASSPLAVQGAGGTEAFF
size: .; J: TRBJ2-1; D: TRBD2; V: TRBV19; DNA: TGTGCCAGTACCCCCCAGTACGCGGGAGTATCTGAGCAGTTCTTC; CDR3: CASTPQYAGVSEQFF
size: .; J: TRBJ2-7; D: .; V: TRBV29-1; DNA: TGCAGCGTTGAAGATCGTGGCGAGCAGTACTTC; CDR3: CSVEDRGEQYF
size: .; J: TRBJ2-1; D: .; V: TRBV7-3; DNA: TGTGCCAGCAGCCCCCATGGTGGTGAGCAGTTCTTC; CDR3: CASSPHGGEQFF